One sample yielded the 22 T cell receptor beta chains listed below, sequenced in a study of cytomegalovirus exposure and HLA in healthy donors. Primers: 60 Vbeta forward and 13 Jbeta reverse. Sequencing used immunoSEQ multiplex PCR; TCRdb keeps in-frame clones, though not all of them. The table includes over 150,000 clones, 70% to 80% detected once. Sequenced sample: PBMCs. Receptors were obtained from a man aged 30 to 39 in good health and CMV-seronegative.

This clone was counted only a few times. V gene TRBV28 combines with J gene TRBJ1-6; D may be TRBD1 (5 bases). The length of the CDR3 is 16 residues. Germline CDR1 and CDR2: MDHEN and SYDVKM. V was pared by 2 bases and J by 0 bases, with 8 bases between. CDR3 sequence (DNA): TGTGCCAGCAGTTTAGTCGACAGCTCCTATAATTCACCCCTCCACTTT. It specifies CASSLVDSSYNSPLHF.

This chain links TRBV6-1 with TRBJ2-1; 9 nucleotides align to TRBD1. Per germline, CDR1 MNHNS and CDR2 SASEGT. This CDR3 is 15 amino acids long. With V trimmed by 6 bases and J by 5 bases, 8 bases remained unmatched. CDR3 amino acids: CASSPGTGSNNEQFF. In nucleotides, the CDR3 is TGTGCCAGCAGCCCCGGGACAGGGTCTAACAATGAGCAGTTCTTC.

The gene calls are TRBV21-1 and TRBJ1-1. TRBV21-1 counts as a pseudogene. CDR3 length: 16 amino acids. CDR3 residues: CASRGCGRTFNTEAFF. CDR3 nucleotides: TGTGCCAGCAGAGGTTGTGGGAGGACTTTTAACACTGAAGCTTTCTTT.

This clone was observed many times. The chain employs TRBV14 and TRBJ1-1, with unresolved D. The germline V and J ends were trimmed by 4 bases and 0 bases, with 12 bases remaining between them. The CDR3 is 15 residues long. Germline CDR1 and CDR2: SGHDN and FVKESK. The DNA of the CDR3 is TGTGCCAGCAGCCCCGGCGGAGCCTTGAACACTGAAGCTTTCTTT. Translated, it gives CASSPGGALNTEAFF. Full variable domain (rest looked up from reference TRBV14 and TRBJ1-1): EAGVTQFPSHSVIEKGQTVTLRCDPISGHDNLYWYRRVMGKEIKFLLHFVKESKQDESGMPNNRFLAERTGGTYSTLKVQPAELEDSGVYFCASSPGGALNTEAFFGQGTRLTVV.

The rearrangement uses TRBV7-2 and TRBJ2-1, with TRBD2 identical over 8 bases. V gave up 7 bases and J gave up 3 bases; unmatched junction bases: 5. The CDR3 runs to 14 residues. Germline V gene data show CDR1 as SGHTA and CDR2 as FQGNSA. The DNA for the CDR3 is TGTGCCAGCACCCCCGGGGGGGACTACAATGAGCAGTTCTTC. This sequence encodes CASTPGGDYNEQFF.

The rearrangement links TRBV5-8 to TRBJ2-2; a possible D gene is TRBD2 (5 bases). CDR3 length: 13 residues. The ends were cut back, 6 bases at V and 6 bases at J, with 12 bases in the middle. Germline assignment: CDR1 SGHTS and CDR2 YDEGEE. CDR3 bases: TGTGCCAGCACGGCGACTATTCCCGGGGAGCTGTTTTTT. Protein sequence: CASTATIPGELFF.

V is TRBV27 and J is TRBJ1-5, with TRBD1 matching 9 bases. CDR3 length equals 16 residues. V shed 4 bases and J 4 bases; nucleotides not matched to a gene: 8. Germline loops: CDR1 MNHEY, CDR2 SMNVEV (reference sequence). CDR3 residues: CASSWDRATHNQPQHF. CDR3 nucleotides: TGTGCCAGCAGTTGGGACAGGGCAACTCATAATCAGCCCCAGCATTTT.

The CDR3 DNA sequence: TGTGCCAGCAGCTTGCCTGGAGGGGGCAGTGGCTACACCTTC. Translated: CASSLPGGGSGYTF. This chain links TRBV7-2 with TRBJ1-2; 7 bases align to TRBD1. V trimming: 3 bases; J trimming: 7 bases; junction bases outside the gene matches: 8. Germline V gene sequence: CDR1 SGHTA, CDR2 FQGNSA. CDR3 length equals 14 residues.

The chain uses TRBV10-2 and TRBJ1-6, with D perhaps matching TRBD1 (6 bases). V lost 2 bases and J 6 bases, leaving 11 bases between the germline ends. The CDR3 is made up of 15 amino acids. The V gene's germline CDR1 is WSHSY and CDR2 SAAADI. CDR3 nucleotide sequence: TGCGCCAGCAGTGAGGGGGGCCCGTCTAATTCACCCCTCCACTTT. Translated, it gives CASSEGGPSNSPLHF.

The chain uses TRBV28 and TRBJ1-5; D gene ambiguous. The V gene lost 6 bases and the J gene lost 2 bases, with 8 bases spanning the gap. The CDR3 extends over 13 amino acids. CDR1 is MDHEN and CDR2 is SYDVKM in the germline V gene. CDR3 amino acids: CASSLHGNQPQHF. CDR3 DNA sequence: TGTGCCAGCAGCTTACATGGCAATCAGCCCCAGCATTTT.

This chain joins TRBV19 and TRBJ1-2; D perhaps matches TRBD1 (6 bases). V was cut by 7 bases and J by 4 bases, with 13 bases left in between. The CDR3 consists of 13 residues. Germline-derived CDR1 and CDR2 are LNHDA and SQIVND (reference sequence). The chain's CDR3 is CASTQGRGYGYTF. CDR3 sequence (DNA): TGTGCCAGTACCCAGGGGAGGGGCTATGGCTACACCTTC. Using reference TRBV19 and TRBJ1-2 for the parts outside the CDR3, the full variable domain is DGGITQSPKYLFRKEGQNVTLSCEQNLNHDAMYWYRQDPGQGLRLIYYSQIVNDFQKGDIAEGYSVSREKKESFPLTVTSAQKNPTAFYLCASTQGRGYGYTFGSGTRLTVV.

This chain links TRBV9 with TRBJ2-7; 10 bases align to TRBD1. Germline V gene lookup returns CDR1 SGDLS and CDR2 YYNGEE. V trimming: 3 bases; J trimming: 1 base; junction bases outside the gene matches: 10. This CDR3 has 17 amino acids. The DNA for the CDR3 is TGTGCCAGCAGCGCGGTACCGGGACAGGGGCCTTCCTACGAGCAGTACTTC. Translated, it gives CASSAVPGQGPSYEQYF.

The CDR3 DNA is TGTGCCAGTAGTCCCCGGGCTAGCACTGGGGCCAACGTCCTGACTTTC. This gives the protein CASSPRASTGANVLTF. The V call is TRBV19, the J call TRBJ2-6; TRBD2 is a possible D gene (5 bases). The CDR3 contains 16 residues. The V gene lost 5 bases and the J gene lost 2 bases, with 13 bases spanning the gap. CDR1 LNHDA and CDR2 SQIVND come from the germline V gene (reference sequence).

On this clone: One junction end does not reproduce the germline sequence, and a read error may be involved. This chain uses TRBV7-7 with TRBJ2-5; 8 nucleotides agree with TRBD2. The CDR3 consists of 14 residues. In germline, CDR1 is SSHAT, CDR2 FNYEAQ (reference sequence). CDR3 loop: CASSLTSGQETQYF. Here the CDR3 DNA reads TGTGCTAGCAGCTTAACTAGCGGCCAAGAGACCCAGTACTTC. Together with reference TRBV7-7 and TRBJ2-5, the CDR3 gives the full variable domain: GAGVSQSPRYKVTKRGQDVTLRCDPISSHATLYWYQQALGQGPEFLTYFNYEAQPDKSGLPSDRFSAERPEGSISTLTIQRTEQRDSAMYRCASSLTSGQETQYFGPGTRLLVL.

This clone was detected only a few times. The gene calls are TRBV5-1 and TRBJ2-3; 7 nucleotides align to TRBD1. CDR3 length: 15 residues. Germline V gene sequence: CDR1 SGHRS, CDR2 YFSETQ. J lost 0 bases, V lost 0 bases, and 1 base had no gene match. CDR3 nucleotides: TGCGCCAGCAGCTTGGAGGGGGCCAGCACAGATACGCAGTATTTT. Translation gives CASSLEGASTDTQYF.

The chain recombines TRBV6-1 with TRBJ1-1; a weak D match, TRBD1 (6 bases). CDR3 length equals 13 residues. Germline V gene data show CDR1 as MNHNS and CDR2 as SASEGT. Trimming shortened V by 6 bases and J by 5 bases, and 13 bases separated the two germline ends. CDR3 sequence: CASRDQGRTEAFF. CDR3 sequence (DNA): TGTGCCAGCAGGGACCAGGGGCGGACTGAAGCTTTCTTT.

The gene calls are TRBV7-3 and TRBJ1-2; 7 bases fit TRBD1. Germline lookup yields CDR1 SGHTA and CDR2 FQGTGA. Losses at the gene ends were 3 bases for V and 8 bases for J; bases not matched to a gene: 9. The CDR3 length is 14 residues. The CDR3: CASSLKQGWVGYTF. The CDR3 DNA is TGTGCCAGCAGCTTGAAACAGGGGTGGGTCGGCTACACCTTC.

This clone was seen once. The gene calls are TRBV28 and TRBJ2-7; 8 bases align to TRBD2. Germline values: CDR1 MDHEN, CDR2 SYDVKM. The CDR3 runs to 14 residues. V dropped 6 bases and J dropped 4; count of bases not matched to a gene: 8. The CDR3 region has the DNA TGTGCCAGCAGAAAACAGGGCGGGGGGTACGAGCAGTACTTC. Translating it yields CASRKQGGGYEQYF.

This clone was counted a few times. The chain joins TRBV9 to TRBJ2-7; 8 bases match TRBD2. V was pared by 0 bases and J by 5 bases, with 4 bases of the junction left unmatched. The CDR3 covers 14 residues. Looked up from germline, CDR1 is SGDLS and CDR2 is YYNGEE. CDR3 residues: CASSVAGGLDEQYF. The CDR3 nucleotides read TGTGCCAGCAGCGTAGCGGGGGGGTTGGACGAGCAGTACTTC. Drawing the rest from reference TRBV9 and TRBJ2-7, the complete variable domain is DSGVTQTPKHLITATGQRVTLRCSPRSGDLSVYWYQQSLDQGLQFLIQYYNGEERAKGNILERFSAQQFPDLHSELNLSSLELGDSALYFCASSVAGGLDEQYFGPGTRLTVT.

The J gene is TRBJ2-6, the V gene TRBV5-6, with TRBD1 identical over 9 bases. The V gene end was trimmed by 5 bases and the J gene end by 4 bases; junction bases not matched to a gene: 10. In germline, CDR1 is SGHDT, CDR2 YYEEEE. The CDR3 consists of 17 residues. The CDR3 spells CASRKTQGASGANVLTF. The CDR3 DNA is TGTGCCAGCAGAAAGACACAGGGGGCGTCCGGGGCCAACGTCCTGACTTTC.

The chain has TRBV30 and TRBJ1-5; D is possibly TRBD1 (6 bases). The CDR3 totals 15 residues. Germline V gene sequence: CDR1 GTSNPN, CDR2 SVGIG (reference sequence). Trimming took 0 bases from V and 0 from J, leaving 9 bases between them. CDR3 nucleotides: TGTGCCTGGAGTGTAGGGGGTTCTAGCAATCAGCCCCAGCATTTT. It codes for CAWSVGGSSNQPQHF.

This clone was found a few times. This chain links TRBV10-3 with TRBJ2-7, with D unclear. Trimming stripped 6 bases from V and 5 bases from J, with 17 bases between. The CDR3 has 14 residues. Germline V gene lookup returns CDR1 ENHRY and CDR2 SYGVKD. Written as DNA, the CDR3 is TGTGCCATCAGCAGAGACTTAAATACCAACGAGCAGTACTTC. Protein: CAISRDLNTNEQYF.